This note documents a single T cell receptor beta chain sequence. The data were obtained in a study of blood T cell repertoires in COVID-19. The overall study: T cells, B-cell-depleted T cells, or PBMCs supplied cDNA or gDNA.

Everyone who took part was roughly 18 to 89 years old, and they came from 24 US areas. The CDR3 totals 14 residues. Trimming removed 7 bases from V and 5 bases from J; junction bases left unmatched: 10. Germline lookup yields CDR1 SGHNT and CDR2 YENEEA. Original processing methods: Scientists estimated how many nucleated cells there were by amplifying reference gene primers. Clones were read by immunoSEQ multiplex PCR, and TCRdb kept only the in-frame ones, dropping some. D and trimming were read from the DNA, whereas the V and J calls and clone size are those reported in that table. The sample holds under 350,000 clones; roughly 90% are singletons and the top ten take approximately 2.5%.

The J gene is TRBJ1-2, the V gene TRBV11-3; 7 nucleotides agree with TRBD1. Sequencing was performed on PBMCs or T cells enriched from blood (not recorded which). The source of this sequence is a man in his 60s who had recovered from COVID-19. The chain's CDR3 is CASTKTGVSYGYTF. CDR3 coding DNA: TGTGCCAGCACTAAAACAGGGGTTTCTTATGGCTACACCTTC.